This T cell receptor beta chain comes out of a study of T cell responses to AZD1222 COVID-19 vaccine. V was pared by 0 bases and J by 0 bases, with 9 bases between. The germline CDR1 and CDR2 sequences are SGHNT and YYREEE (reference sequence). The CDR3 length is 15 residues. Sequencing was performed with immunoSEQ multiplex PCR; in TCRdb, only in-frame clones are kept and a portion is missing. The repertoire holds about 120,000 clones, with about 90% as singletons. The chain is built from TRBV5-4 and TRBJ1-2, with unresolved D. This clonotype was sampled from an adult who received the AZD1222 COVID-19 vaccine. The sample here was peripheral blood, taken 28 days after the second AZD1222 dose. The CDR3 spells CASSLVREANYGYTF. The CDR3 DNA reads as TGTGCCAGCAGCTTGGTTAGGGAAGCTAACTATGGCTACACCTTC.